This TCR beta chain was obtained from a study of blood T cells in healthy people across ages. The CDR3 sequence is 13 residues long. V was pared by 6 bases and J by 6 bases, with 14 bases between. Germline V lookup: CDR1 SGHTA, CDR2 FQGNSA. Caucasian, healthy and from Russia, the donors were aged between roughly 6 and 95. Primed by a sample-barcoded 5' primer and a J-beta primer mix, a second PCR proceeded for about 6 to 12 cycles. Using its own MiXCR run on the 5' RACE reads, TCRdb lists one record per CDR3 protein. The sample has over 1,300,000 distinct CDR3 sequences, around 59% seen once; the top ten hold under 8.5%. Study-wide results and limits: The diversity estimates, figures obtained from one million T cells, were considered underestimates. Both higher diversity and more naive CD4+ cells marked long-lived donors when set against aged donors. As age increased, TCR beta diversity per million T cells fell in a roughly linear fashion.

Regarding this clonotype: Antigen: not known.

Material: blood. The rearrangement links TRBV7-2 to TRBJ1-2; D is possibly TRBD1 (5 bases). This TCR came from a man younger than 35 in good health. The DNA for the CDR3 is TGTGCCAGCAGTGCCGACAGCCACGATGGCTACACCTTC. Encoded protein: CASSADSHDGYTF.